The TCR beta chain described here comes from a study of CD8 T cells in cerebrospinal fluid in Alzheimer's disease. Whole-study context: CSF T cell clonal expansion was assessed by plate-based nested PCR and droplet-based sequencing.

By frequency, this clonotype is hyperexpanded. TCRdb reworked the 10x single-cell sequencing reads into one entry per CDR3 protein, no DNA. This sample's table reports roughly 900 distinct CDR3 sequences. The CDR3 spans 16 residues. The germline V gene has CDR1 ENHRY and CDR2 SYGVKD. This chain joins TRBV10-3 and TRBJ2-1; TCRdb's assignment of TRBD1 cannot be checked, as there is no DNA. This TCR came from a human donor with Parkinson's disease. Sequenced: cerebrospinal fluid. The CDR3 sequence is CAISESMGGIYNEQFF.